This T cell receptor beta chain was identified during a study of Ad26.COV2.S vaccination and SARS-CoV-2 variants. Study-wide background: Ad26.COV2.S given intramuscularly, once or twice 56 days apart.

CDR3 length equals 16 residues. Germline V lookup: CDR1 DFQATT, CDR2 SNEGSKA (reference sequence). J was trimmed by 2 bases and V by 3 bases; bases with no gene match: 7. In regard to this clone: What it binds is not known.

Treatment in this sample: around 19 received Ad26.COV2.S at low or high dose, single or two shots; roughly 5 received placebo; per-sample allocation not given. Vaccine and placebo recipients were sampled on day 63 after the first injection. Study-level findings and limits: People given the vaccine had a wider spike-specific TCR breadth than placebo recipients did.

Using immunoSEQ multiplex PCR, the repertoire was profiled, and TCRdb retains in-frame clones only, with some absent. The table includes some 480,000 clones, around 88% detected once. This rearrangement joins TRBV20-1 to TRBJ2-1; TRBD2 agrees at 10 bases. The clonotype comes from a person between 18 and 60 years old who received the Ad26.COV2.S COVID-19 vaccine or a placebo. The material was peripheral blood, obtained in a trial of Ad26.COV2.S vaccine versus placebo. CDR3 in amino acids: CSASKWTSGTYNEQFF. CDR3 DNA sequence: TGCAGTGCTAGTAAATGGACTAGCGGCACCTACAATGAGCAGTTCTTC.